The 13 T cell receptor beta chains below come from one sample, sequenced in a study of blood T cell repertoires in COVID-19. Clones were sequenced by immunoSEQ multiplex PCR, and TCRdb holds only the in-frame ones, with some missing. The profile shows some 490,000 clones, approximately 90% of them singletons. The sequenced sample consisted of PBMCs or T cells enriched from blood (not recorded which). The receptor set was obtained from a woman aged 55-70 years who had recovered from COVID-19.

The rearrangement links TRBV13 to TRBJ1-1; maybe TRBD1 (5 bases). Germline V gene sequence: CDR1 PRHDT, CDR2 FYEKMQ (reference sequence). V gave up 5 bases and J gave up 6 bases, with 16 bases separating them. There are 14 residues in the CDR3. CDR3 sequence reads: CASSARVAGAEAFF. The CDR3 bases are TGTGCCAGCAGCGCCAGGGTAGCGGGTGCTGAAGCTTTCTTT. The full variable domain, its missing parts supplied by reference TRBV13 and TRBJ1-1, is AAGVIQSPRHLIKEKRETATLKCYPIPRHDTVYWYQQGPGQDPQFLISFYEKMQSDKGSIPDRFSAQQFSDYHSELNMSSLELGDSALYFCASSARVAGAEAFFGQGTRLTVV.

This clone appeared once. The chain is built from TRBV2 and TRBJ1-3; D is perhaps TRBD1 (6 bases). Trimming removed 4 bases from V and 0 bases from J, with 10 bases in between. Looked up from germline, CDR1 is SNHLY and CDR2 is FYNNEI. The CDR3 is 15 amino acids. The chain's CDR3 is CASSVGTPSGNTIYF. The CDR3, as DNA: TGTGCCAGCAGTGTAGGGACACCCTCTGGAAACACCATATATTTT.

V usage is TRBV2 and J usage is TRBJ2-2; D remains unclear. CDR3 length: 13 amino acids. Germline V gene sequence: CDR1 SNHLY, CDR2 FYNNEI. Trimming took off 7 bases at V and 5 bases at J, with 11 bases between the two ends. The CDR3, as DNA: TGTGCCAGCACCCCCGACGGGACCGGGGAGCTGTTTTTT. Translated, it gives CASTPDGTGELFF.

The V gene is TRBV2, the J gene TRBJ1-4; D might be TRBD1 (5 bases). Per the germline V gene, CDR1 is SNHLY and CDR2 is FYNNEI. Trimming removed 7 bases from V and 1 base from J, with 13 bases in between. The CDR3 spans 15 residues. The CDR3 is CASTRQGGTNEKLFF. The CDR3 DNA follows: TGTGCCAGCACGAGGCAGGGCGGAACTAATGAAAAACTGTTTTTT.

About this clone itself: Other DNA sequences within the sample encode an identical CDR3. The chain links TRBV27 to TRBJ1-6; D perhaps matches TRBD1 (5 bases). Per germline, CDR1 MNHEY and CDR2 SMNVEV (reference sequence). Trimming removed 3 bases at V and 8 bases at J, with 8 bases between. The CDR3 totals 13 residues. CDR3 protein: CASSFTGDSPLHF. The CDR3 nucleotides read TGTGCCAGCAGTTTTACGGGGGATTCACCCCTCCACTTT.

This chain connects TRBV10-3 to TRBJ1-3, with D unclear. The CDR3 loop spans 15 amino acids. Deletions cut 2 bases from V and 3 bases from J, with 11 bases between. The germline CDR1 and CDR2 sequences are ENHRY and SYGVKD. CDR3 sequence (DNA): TGTGCCATCAGTGAGGGCGTAGAGGGTGGAAACACCATATATTTT. The encoded protein is CAISEGVEGGNTIYF.

This chain links TRBV19 with TRBJ1-5, with TRBD1 as a possible D gene (5 bases). The CDR3 consists of 14 residues. V shed 7 bases and J shed 4 bases, with 14 bases lying between them. The germline V gene encodes CDR1 LNHDA and CDR2 SQIVND (reference sequence). This CDR3 reads CASKPNDRNQPQHF. CDR3 in DNA: TGTGCCAGTAAACCAAACGACAGAAATCAGCCCCAGCATTTT.

This chain connects TRBV12-3 or TRBV12-4 to TRBJ2-1, with a weak D call TRBD2 (6 bases). The CDR3 contains 13 residues. Trimming left V 5 bases short and J 5 bases short, with 10 bases between. The CDR3 is CASSPRGNNEQFF. The CDR3 coding sequence is TGTGCCAGCAGTCCCCGGGGGAACAATGAGCAGTTCTTC.

The gene calls are TRBV24-1 and TRBJ2-3, with no clear D. The germline V gene encodes CDR1 KGHDR and CDR2 SFDVKD. The CDR3 extends over 16 amino acids. The germline V and J ends were trimmed by 0 bases and 4 bases, with 13 bases remaining between them. The CDR3 DNA reads TGTGCCACCAGTGATTTGCATCGCGAAGTCGCAGATACGCAGTATTTT. Protein: CATSDLHREVADTQYF.

The rearrangement joins TRBV29-1 to TRBJ1-2, with a weak D call TRBD1 (6 bases). The CDR3 has 12 residues. V was clipped by 4 bases and J by 4 bases, with 10 bases between them. The germline gives CDR1 SQVTM, CDR2 ANQGSEA. CDR3 protein: CSVGPGVYGYTF. The CDR3, as DNA: TGCAGCGTTGGCCCAGGGGTCTATGGCTACACCTTC.

The chain links TRBV14 to TRBJ2-7; TRBD1 is a possible D gene (6 bases). Germline V lookup: CDR1 SGHDN, CDR2 FVKESK. V was cut by 4 bases and J by 1 base, with 17 bases left in between. CDR3 length: 16 residues. CDR3 in amino acids: CASSRIGTQKSYEQYF. DNA for the CDR3: TGTGCCAGCAGCCGGATAGGGACACAAAAGTCCTACGAGCAGTACTTC.

V and J are TRBV28 and TRBJ1-1; D may be TRBD1 (5 bases). Germline V lookup: CDR1 MDHEN, CDR2 SYDVKM. V lost 1 base and J 5 bases, leaving 8 bases between the germline ends. There are 13 residues in the CDR3. The CDR3 reads CASSLYRLTEAFF. For the CDR3, the DNA is TGTGCCAGCAGTTTATACAGGCTAACTGAAGCTTTCTTT.

The chain uses TRBV6-5 and TRBJ1-1, with D uncertain. CDR1 MNHEY and CDR2 SVGAGI come from the germline V gene. Trimming took 3 bases from V and 0 from J, leaving 11 bases between them. The CDR3 sequence is 15 residues long. The CDR3 DNA reads TGTGCCAGCAGTTATGACACAGCACTGAACACTGAAGCTTTCTTT. This sequence encodes CASSYDTALNTEAFF.